These T cell receptor beta chains were read from a single sample in a study of blood T cell repertoires in COVID-19. The assay was immunoSEQ multiplex PCR, and TCRdb's table has in-frame clones only and misses some. The table has about 60,000 clones, about three quarters seen once. Sequencing was done on a sample of peripheral blood. Receptors originate from a man aged 25-45 years with COVID-19, enrolled during active disease. CDR3s include the opening cysteine and the closing phenylalanine or tryptophan. The D gene is left open where the match is weak. Some rows have no size entry. The others give once, few or many, or a class for an expanded clone.

d_call: NA; v_call: TRBV6-5; j_call: TRBJ1-5; clone_size: few; cdr3_aa: CASSVYSNQPQHF; cdr3_nt: TGTGCCAGCAGCGTTTATAGCAATCAGCCCCAGCATTTT
d_call: TRBD1; v_call: TRBV7-2; j_call: TRBJ1-4; clone_size: many; cdr3_aa: CASNPTGWGEKLFF; cdr3_nt: TGTGCCAGCAACCCGACAGGGTGGGGTGAAAAACTGTTTTTT
d_call: NA; v_call: TRBV19; j_call: TRBJ2-5; clone_size: NA; cdr3_aa: CASSQTSDAEETQYF; cdr3_nt: TGTGCCAGTAGTCAGACTAGTGACGCTGAAGAGACCCAGTACTTC
d_call: NA; v_call: TRBV3-1/TRBV3-2; j_call: TRBJ2-5; clone_size: NA; cdr3_aa: CASSQDPRKTKETQYF; cdr3_nt: TGTGCCAGCAGCCAAGATCCCAGAAAAACTAAAGAGACCCAGTACTTC
d_call: NA; v_call: TRBV10-3; j_call: TRBJ2-7; clone_size: NA; cdr3_aa: CAIQGGYEQYF; cdr3_nt: TGTGCCATCCAAGGAGGTTACGAGCAGTACTTC
d_call: NA; v_call: TRBV4-3; j_call: TRBJ1-6; clone_size: NA; cdr3_aa: CASSQEGGHSPLHF; cdr3_nt: TGCGCCAGCAGCCAAGAGGGGGGGCATTCACCCCTCCACTTT
d_call: NA; v_call: TRBV7-8; j_call: TRBJ1-2; clone_size: NA; cdr3_aa: CASSLPGDYGYTF; cdr3_nt: TGTGCCAGCAGCTTACCGGGGGACTATGGCTACACCTTC
d_call: NA; v_call: TRBV5-6; j_call: TRBJ2-7; clone_size: NA; cdr3_aa: CASSYGGASTYEQYF; cdr3_nt: TGTGCCAGCAGCTATGGCGGGGCCTCAACCTACGAGCAGTACTTC
d_call: TRBD2; v_call: TRBV19; j_call: TRBJ2-2; clone_size: NA; cdr3_aa: CASAISGVAGELFF; cdr3_nt: TGTGCCAGCGCTATTAGCGGGGTGGCCGGGGAGCTGTTTTTT
d_call: TRBD1; v_call: TRBV6-5; j_call: TRBJ1-2; clone_size: NA; cdr3_aa: CASSYSTQGAGGYTF; cdr3_nt: TGTGCCAGCAGTTACTCGACACAGGGGGCGGGAGGCTACACCTTC
d_call: NA; v_call: TRBV19; j_call: TRBJ2-5; clone_size: NA; cdr3_aa: CASSIGGEPAETQYF; cdr3_nt: TGTGCCAGTAGTATAGGCGGGGAGCCCGCGGAGACCCAGTACTTC
d_call: NA; v_call: TRBV19; j_call: TRBJ1-2; clone_size: NA; cdr3_aa: CASTVTGSDYGYTF; cdr3_nt: TGTGCCAGTACCGTGACAGGTTCTGACTATGGCTACACCTTC
d_call: TRBD2; v_call: TRBV3-1/TRBV3-2; j_call: TRBJ2-7; clone_size: NA; cdr3_aa: CASSQGVGGSYEQYF; cdr3_nt: TGTGCCAGCAGCCAAGGGGTCGGGGGGTCCTACGAGCAGTACTTC
d_call: NA; v_call: TRBV5-1; j_call: TRBJ2-5; clone_size: few; cdr3_aa: CASSILGSQETQYF; cdr3_nt: TGCGCCAGCAGTATTCTAGGCTCCCAAGAGACCCAGTACTTC
d_call: NA; v_call: TRBV6-4; j_call: TRBJ2-6; clone_size: NA; cdr3_aa: CASSDSRSGANVLTF; cdr3_nt: TGTGCCAGCAGTGACTCCCGCTCTGGGGCCAACGTCCTGACTTTC
d_call: NA; v_call: TRBV2; j_call: TRBJ2-7; clone_size: NA; cdr3_aa: CASSEAGNRLPSYEQYF; cdr3_nt: TGTGCCAGCAGTGAAGCAGGAAACAGGCTTCCCTCCTACGAGCAGTACTTC
d_call: NA; v_call: TRBV11-3; j_call: TRBJ1-1; clone_size: NA; cdr3_aa: CASSLTNRRTEAFF; cdr3_nt: TGTGCCAGCAGCTTAACGAATCGGCGGACTGAAGCTTTCTTT
d_call: NA; v_call: TRBV5-6; j_call: TRBJ1-5; clone_size: few; cdr3_aa: CASSLGQANNQPQHF; cdr3_nt: TGTGCCAGCAGCTTGGGACAGGCAAACAATCAGCCCCAGCATTTT
d_call: TRBD1; v_call: TRBV5-6; j_call: TRBJ1-2; clone_size: NA; cdr3_aa: CASSLKHRGSYGYTF; cdr3_nt: TGTGCCAGCAGCTTGAAACACAGGGGGAGCTATGGCTACACCTTC
d_call: NA; v_call: TRBV4-2; j_call: TRBJ2-7; clone_size: NA; cdr3_aa: CASSQDDTGGGYEQYF; cdr3_nt: TGTGCCAGCAGCCAAGATGATACTGGAGGCGGCTACGAGCAGTACTTC
d_call: TRBD1; v_call: TRBV27; j_call: TRBJ1-5; clone_size: NA; cdr3_aa: CASRRQGGNQPQHF; cdr3_nt: TGTGCCAGCAGAAGACAGGGAGGAAACCAGCCCCAGCATTTT
d_call: TRBD1; v_call: TRBV9; j_call: TRBJ1-3; clone_size: few; cdr3_aa: CASSQGGISGNTIYF; cdr3_nt: TGTGCCAGCAGCCAGGGGGGTATCTCTGGAAACACCATATATTTT
d_call: NA; v_call: TRBV6-6; j_call: TRBJ1-1; clone_size: NA; cdr3_aa: CASSYVETEAFF; cdr3_nt: TGTGCCAGCAGTTACGTGGAGACTGAAGCTTTCTTT
d_call: NA; v_call: TRBV6-1; j_call: TRBJ2-1; clone_size: once; cdr3_aa: CASRQGNNEQFF; cdr3_nt: TGTGCCAGCAGGCAGGGCAACAATGAGCAGTTCTTC
d_call: NA; v_call: TRBV20-1; j_call: TRBJ1-5; clone_size: NA; cdr3_aa: CSASSGWSNQPQHF; cdr3_nt: TGCAGTGCTAGTTCGGGATGGAGCAATCAGCCCCAGCATTTT
d_call: NA; v_call: TRBV9; j_call: TRBJ2-3; clone_size: NA; cdr3_aa: CASSVDQFSTDTQYF; cdr3_nt: TGTGCCAGCAGCGTAGATCAGTTCAGCACAGATACGCAGTATTTT
d_call: NA; v_call: TRBV12-3/TRBV12-4; j_call: TRBJ1-5; clone_size: once; cdr3_aa: CASSMTDDQPQHF; cdr3_nt: TGTGCCAGCAGTATGACTGACGATCAGCCCCAGCATTTT
d_call: NA; v_call: TRBV28; j_call: TRBJ2-6; clone_size: NA; cdr3_aa: CASRRQYSSGANVLTF; cdr3_nt: TGTGCCAGCAGAAGACAGTATAGCTCTGGGGCCAACGTCCTGACTTTC
d_call: NA; v_call: TRBV30; j_call: TRBJ1-1; clone_size: NA; cdr3_aa: CAWRDPGVHAEAFF; cdr3_nt: TGTGCCTGGAGGGACCCGGGAGTACACGCTGAAGCTTTCTTT
d_call: TRBD1; v_call: TRBV6-1; j_call: TRBJ2-2; clone_size: NA; cdr3_aa: CASSEYGLDRAEGTGELFF; cdr3_nt: TGTGCCAGCAGTGAATATGGGTTGGACAGGGCCGAAGGAACCGGGGAGCTGTTTTTT
d_call: NA; v_call: TRBV5-4; j_call: TRBJ2-7; clone_size: NA; cdr3_aa: CASRVAGNYEQYF; cdr3_nt: TGTGCCAGCAGGGTGGCGGGAAACTACGAGCAGTACTTC